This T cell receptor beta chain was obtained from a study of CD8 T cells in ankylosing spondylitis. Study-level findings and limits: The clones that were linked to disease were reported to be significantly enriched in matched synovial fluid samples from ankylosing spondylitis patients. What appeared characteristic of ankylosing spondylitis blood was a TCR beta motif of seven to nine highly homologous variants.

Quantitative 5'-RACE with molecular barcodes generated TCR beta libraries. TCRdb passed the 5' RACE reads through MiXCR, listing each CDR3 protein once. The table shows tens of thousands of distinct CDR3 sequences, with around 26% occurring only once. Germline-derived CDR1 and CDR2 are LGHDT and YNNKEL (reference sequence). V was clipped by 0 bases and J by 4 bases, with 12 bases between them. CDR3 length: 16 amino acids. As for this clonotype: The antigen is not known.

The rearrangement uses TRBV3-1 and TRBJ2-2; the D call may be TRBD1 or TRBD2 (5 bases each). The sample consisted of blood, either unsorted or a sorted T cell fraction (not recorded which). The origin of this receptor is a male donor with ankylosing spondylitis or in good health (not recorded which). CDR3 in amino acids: CASSQDKAGSTGELFF. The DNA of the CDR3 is TGTGCCAGCAGCCAAGATAAGGCAGGGAGCACCGGGGAGCTGTTTTTT.